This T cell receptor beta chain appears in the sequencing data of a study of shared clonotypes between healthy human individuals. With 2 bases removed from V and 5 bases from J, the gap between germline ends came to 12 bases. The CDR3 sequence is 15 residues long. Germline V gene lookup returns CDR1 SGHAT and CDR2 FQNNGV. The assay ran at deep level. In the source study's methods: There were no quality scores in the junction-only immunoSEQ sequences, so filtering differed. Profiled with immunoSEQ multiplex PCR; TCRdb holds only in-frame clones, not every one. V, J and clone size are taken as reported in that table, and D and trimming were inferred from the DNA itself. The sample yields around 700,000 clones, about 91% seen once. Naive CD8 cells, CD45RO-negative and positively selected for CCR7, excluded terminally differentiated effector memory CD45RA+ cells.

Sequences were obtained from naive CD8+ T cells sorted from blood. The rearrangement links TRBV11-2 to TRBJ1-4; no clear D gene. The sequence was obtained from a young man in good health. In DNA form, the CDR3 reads TGTGCCAGCAGCTTACGTTCCAGAGGGAATGAAAAACTGTTTTTT. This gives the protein CASSLRSRGNEKLFF.